The following is a T cell receptor (beta chain) sequence with its context. Its antigen is undetermined. This entry belongs to a study of cytomegalovirus exposure and HLA in healthy donors. About the research overall: Findings of an earlier analysis included roughly 110 million unique TCR beta sequences from around 180 million T cells.

Findings and caveats of the study: For TCR beta chains, V- and J-gene trimming was later linked to a missense DCLRE1C variant. Using the classifier, cytomegalovirus status was reportedly diagnosed with high specificity and sensitivity. The study reported that TCR beta sequences accurately predicted HLA-A and HLA-B alleles in most subjects.

Amplification used 60 Vbeta primers and 13 Jbeta primers. The table came from immunoSEQ multiplex PCR; TCRdb's copy has only in-frame clones and leaves some out. The data contain tens of thousands of clones, 10% of them seen just once; the ten biggest clones take up around 25%. The receptor was derived from a man in his sixties in good health and CMV-seropositive. Sequencing was done on a sample of PBMCs.

The CDR3 sequence is CAWSRQGAVGYTF. The DNA of the CDR3 is TGTGCCTGGAGTAGACAGGGGGCTGTTGGCTACACCTTC. The genes are TRBV30 and TRBJ1-2; 10 bases align to TRBD1. Germline assignment: CDR1 GTSNPN and CDR2 SVGIG (reference sequence). V gave up 2 bases and J gave up 7 bases; unmatched junction bases: 4. CDR3 length equals 13 residues.